This T cell receptor beta chain comes out of a study of T-cell reconstitution after alpha-beta-depleted transplantation in children. Germline V gives CDR1 SQVTM, CDR2 ANQGSEA. There are 12 residues in the CDR3. Worth noting for this clonotype: Its antigen is not identified. This may arise from a read error, as a much more abundant clone is one base away.

Unique molecular identifiers were built into the TCRbeta library. TCRdb re-called the PCR reads with MiXCR, one entry per CDR3 protein. The data hold approximately 630,000 distinct CDR3 sequences, with roughly 14% observed a single time. The study's findings and limits: Newly generated T cells supplied most T-cell counts and diversity one year post-transplant. The study reportedly traced alpha-beta T cells about two months after transplant to several hundred expanded graft clones. Some patients' high day-60 TCRbeta diversity was attributed to recipient cells surviving conditioning.

The V and J genes are TRBV29-1 and TRBJ2-1, with TRBD2 as a possible D gene (5 bases). TRBJ2-7 explains the end of the DNA better; the J call may be wrong. The starting material was PBMCs, obtained before TCRalphabeta/CD19-depleted stem cell transplant. This sequence was found in a girl aged 2 to 10 with congenital amegakaryocytic thrombocytopenia, due to receive a stem cell transplant. The CDR3 DNA sequence: TGCAGCGTTGGTCCCCCTAGCAATGAGCAGTACTTC. Translating gives CSVGPPSNEQYF.